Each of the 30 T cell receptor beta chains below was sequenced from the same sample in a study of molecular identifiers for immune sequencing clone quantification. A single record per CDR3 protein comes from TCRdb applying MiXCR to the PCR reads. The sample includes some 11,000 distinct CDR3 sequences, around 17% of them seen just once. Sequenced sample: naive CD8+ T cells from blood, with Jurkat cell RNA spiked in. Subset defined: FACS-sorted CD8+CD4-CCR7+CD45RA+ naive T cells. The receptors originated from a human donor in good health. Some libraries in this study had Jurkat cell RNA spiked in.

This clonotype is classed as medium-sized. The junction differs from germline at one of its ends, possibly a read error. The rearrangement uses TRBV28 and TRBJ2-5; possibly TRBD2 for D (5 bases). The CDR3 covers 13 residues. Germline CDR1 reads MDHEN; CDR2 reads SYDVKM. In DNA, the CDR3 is TGTGCCAGCAGCTTATCCGGGGAAGAGACCCAGTACTTC. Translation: CASSLSGEETQYF. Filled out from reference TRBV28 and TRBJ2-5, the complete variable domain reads DVKVTQSSRYLVKRTGEKVFLECVQDMDHENMFWYRQDPGLGLRLIYFSYDVKMKEKGDIPEGYSVSREKKERFSLILESASTNQTSMYLCASSLSGEETQYFGPGTRLLVL.

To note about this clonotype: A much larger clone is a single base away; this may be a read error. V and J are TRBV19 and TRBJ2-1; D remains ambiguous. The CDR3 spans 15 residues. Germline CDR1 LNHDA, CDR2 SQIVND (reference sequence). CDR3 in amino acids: CATQRSRSSYDEQFF. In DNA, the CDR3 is TGTGCCACCCAAAGGAGCCGAAGCTCCTACGATGAGCAGTTCTTC.

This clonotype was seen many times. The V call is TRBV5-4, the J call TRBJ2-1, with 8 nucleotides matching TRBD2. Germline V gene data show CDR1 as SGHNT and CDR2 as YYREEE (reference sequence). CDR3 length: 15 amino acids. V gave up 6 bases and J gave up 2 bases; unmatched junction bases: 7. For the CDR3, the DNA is TGTGCCAGCAAGATTAGGGGACTAGCCTACAATGAGCAGTTCTTC. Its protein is CASKIRGLAYNEQFF.

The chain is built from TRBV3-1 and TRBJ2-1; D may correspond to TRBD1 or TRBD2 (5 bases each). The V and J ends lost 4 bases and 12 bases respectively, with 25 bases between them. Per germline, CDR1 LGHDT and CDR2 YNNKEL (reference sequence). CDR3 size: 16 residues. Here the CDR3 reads CASSPGISEGRWVQFF. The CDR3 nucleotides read TGTGCCAGCAGCCCTGGGATCAGCGAGGGGCGCTGGGTGCAGTTCTTC.

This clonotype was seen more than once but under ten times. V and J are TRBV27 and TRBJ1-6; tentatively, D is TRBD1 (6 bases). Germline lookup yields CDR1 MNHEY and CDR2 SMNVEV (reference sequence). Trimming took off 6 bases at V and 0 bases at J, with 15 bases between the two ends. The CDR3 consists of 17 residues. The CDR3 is CASSSVGQISYNSPLHF. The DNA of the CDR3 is TGTGCCAGCAGCTCGGTCGGACAGATCTCCTATAATTCACCCCTCCACTTT.

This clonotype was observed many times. The CDR3 DNA sequence: TGTGCCAGCGTGGGAAGCCCGGACATGGATGAAGGCTACACCTTC. Translation gives CASVGSPDMDEGYTF. The chain links TRBV28 to TRBJ1-2, with D perhaps matching TRBD1 (5 bases). V lost 8 bases, J lost 8 bases, and 24 bases lay in between. Germline V gene data show CDR1 as MDHEN and CDR2 as SYDVKM. CDR3 length: 15 amino acids.

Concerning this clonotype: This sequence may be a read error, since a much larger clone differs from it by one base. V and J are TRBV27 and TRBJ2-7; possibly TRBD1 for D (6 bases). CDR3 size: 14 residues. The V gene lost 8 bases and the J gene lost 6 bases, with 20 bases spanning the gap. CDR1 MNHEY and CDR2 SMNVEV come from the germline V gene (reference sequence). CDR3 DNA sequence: TGTGCCAGCGGCTCTCAGGGGTTCGGCGGCGAGCAGTACTTC. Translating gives CASGSQGFGGEQYF.

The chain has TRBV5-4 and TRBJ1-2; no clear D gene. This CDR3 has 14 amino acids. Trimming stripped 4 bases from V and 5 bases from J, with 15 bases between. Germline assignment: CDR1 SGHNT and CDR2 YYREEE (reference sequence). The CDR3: CASSPRASGYGYTF. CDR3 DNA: TGTGCCAGCAGCCCCCGGGCCAGCGGGTATGGCTACACCTTC.

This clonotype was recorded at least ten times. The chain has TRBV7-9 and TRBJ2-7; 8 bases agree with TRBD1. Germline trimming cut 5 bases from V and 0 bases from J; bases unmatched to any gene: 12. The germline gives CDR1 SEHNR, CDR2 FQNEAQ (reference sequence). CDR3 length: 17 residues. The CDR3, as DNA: TGTGCCAGCAGCGGAGTTGGCCGGGACAGGATCTCCTACGAGCAGTACTTC. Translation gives CASSGVGRDRISYEQYF. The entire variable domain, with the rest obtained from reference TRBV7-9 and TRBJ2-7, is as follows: DTGVSQNPRHKITKRGQNVTFRCDPISEHNRLYWYRQTLGQGPEFLTYFQNEAQLEKSRLLSDRFSAERPKGSFSTLEIQRTEQGDSAMYLCASSGVGRDRISYEQYFGPGTRLTVT.

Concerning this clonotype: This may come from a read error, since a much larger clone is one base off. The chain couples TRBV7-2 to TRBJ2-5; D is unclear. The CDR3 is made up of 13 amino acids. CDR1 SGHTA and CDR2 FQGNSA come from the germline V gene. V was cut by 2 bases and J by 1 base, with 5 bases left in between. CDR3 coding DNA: TGTGCCAGCAGCTTACGCCTCCAAGAGACCCAGTACTTC. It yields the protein CASSLRLQETQYF.

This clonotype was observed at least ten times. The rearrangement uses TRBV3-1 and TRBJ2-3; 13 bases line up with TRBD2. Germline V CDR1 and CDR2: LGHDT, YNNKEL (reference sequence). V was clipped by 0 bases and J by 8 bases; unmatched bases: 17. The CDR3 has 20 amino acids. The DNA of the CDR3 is TGTGCCAGCAGCCAAGAGGGACTAGCGGGGACATTACACACCGGGGTTACGCAGTATTTT. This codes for CASSQEGLAGTLHTGVTQYF.

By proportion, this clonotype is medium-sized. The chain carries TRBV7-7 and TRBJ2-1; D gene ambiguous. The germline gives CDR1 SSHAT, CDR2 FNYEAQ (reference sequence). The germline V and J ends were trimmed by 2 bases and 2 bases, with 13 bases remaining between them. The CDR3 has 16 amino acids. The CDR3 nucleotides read TGTGCCAGCAGCTTATCCTATGCTAGGACCTACAATGAGCAGTTCTTC. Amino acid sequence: CASSLSYARTYNEQFF.

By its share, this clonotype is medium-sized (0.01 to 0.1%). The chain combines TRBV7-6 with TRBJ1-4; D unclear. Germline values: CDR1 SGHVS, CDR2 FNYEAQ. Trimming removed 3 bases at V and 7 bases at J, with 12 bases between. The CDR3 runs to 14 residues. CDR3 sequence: CASSFGPNPEKLFF. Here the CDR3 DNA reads TGTGCCAGCAGCTTCGGACCCAACCCTGAAAAACTGTTTTTT. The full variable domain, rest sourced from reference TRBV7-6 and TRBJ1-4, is GAGVSQSPRYKVTKRGQDVALRCDPISGHVSLYWYRQALGQGPEFLTYFNYEAQQDKSGLPNDRFSAERPEGSISTLTIQRTEQRDSAMYRCASSFGPNPEKLFFGSGTQLSVL.

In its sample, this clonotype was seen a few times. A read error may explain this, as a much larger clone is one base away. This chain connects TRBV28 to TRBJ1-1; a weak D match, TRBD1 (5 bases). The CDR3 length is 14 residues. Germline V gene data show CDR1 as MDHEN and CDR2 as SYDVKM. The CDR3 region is CASSMRGEFTEVFF. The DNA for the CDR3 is TGTGCCAGCAGTATGAGGGGAGAATTCACTGAAGTTTTCTTT.

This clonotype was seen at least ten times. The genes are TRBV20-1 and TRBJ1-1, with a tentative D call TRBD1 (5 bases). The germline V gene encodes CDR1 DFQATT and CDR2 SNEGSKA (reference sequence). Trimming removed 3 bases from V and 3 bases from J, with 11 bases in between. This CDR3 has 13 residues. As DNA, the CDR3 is TGCAGTGCTAGGCCAGGGTATTACACTGAAGCTTTCTTT. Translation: CSARPGYYTEAFF.

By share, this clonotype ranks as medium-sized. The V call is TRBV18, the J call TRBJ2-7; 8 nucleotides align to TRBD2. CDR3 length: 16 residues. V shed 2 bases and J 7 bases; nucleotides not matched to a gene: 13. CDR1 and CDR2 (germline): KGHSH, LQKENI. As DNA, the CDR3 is TGTGCCAGCTCACCAGGCACGGTAGCGGGGCCGGGGGAGCAGTACTTC. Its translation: CASSPGTVAGPGEQYF.

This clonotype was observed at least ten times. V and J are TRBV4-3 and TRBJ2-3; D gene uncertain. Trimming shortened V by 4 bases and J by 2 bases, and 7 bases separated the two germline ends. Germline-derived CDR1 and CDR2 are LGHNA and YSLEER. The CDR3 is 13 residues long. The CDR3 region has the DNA TGCGCCAGCAGCCGGAGCTACACAGATACGCAGTATTTT. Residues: CASSRSYTDTQYF.

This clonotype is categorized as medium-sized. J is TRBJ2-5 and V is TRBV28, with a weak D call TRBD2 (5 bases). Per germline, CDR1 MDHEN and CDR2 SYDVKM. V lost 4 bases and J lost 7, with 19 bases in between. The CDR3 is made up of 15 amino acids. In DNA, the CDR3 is TGTGCCAGCAGTTCGGGCCACAGCGGTAGAGGGACCCAGTACTTC. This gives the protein CASSSGHSGRGTQYF.

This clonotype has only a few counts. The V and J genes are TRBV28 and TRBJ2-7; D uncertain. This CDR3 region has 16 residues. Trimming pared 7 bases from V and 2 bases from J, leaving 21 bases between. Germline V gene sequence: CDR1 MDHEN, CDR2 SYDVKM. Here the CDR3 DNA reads TGTGCCAGCACCCTTGGCAGCGTCCTACCAACCTACGAGCAGTACTTC. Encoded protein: CASTLGSVLPTYEQYF.

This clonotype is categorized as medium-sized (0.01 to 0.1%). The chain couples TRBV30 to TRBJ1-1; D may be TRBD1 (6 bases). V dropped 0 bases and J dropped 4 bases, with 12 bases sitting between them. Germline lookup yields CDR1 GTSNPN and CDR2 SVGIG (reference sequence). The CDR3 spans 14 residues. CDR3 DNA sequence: TGTGCCTGGAGTGTGGGCAGGGGATCCACTGAAGCTTTCTTT. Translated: CAWSVGRGSTEAFF.

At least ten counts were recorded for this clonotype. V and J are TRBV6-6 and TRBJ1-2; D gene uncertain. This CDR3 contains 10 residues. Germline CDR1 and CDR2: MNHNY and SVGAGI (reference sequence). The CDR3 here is CAVGYDGYTF. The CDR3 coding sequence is TGTGCGGTGGGGTACGATGGCTACACCTTC.

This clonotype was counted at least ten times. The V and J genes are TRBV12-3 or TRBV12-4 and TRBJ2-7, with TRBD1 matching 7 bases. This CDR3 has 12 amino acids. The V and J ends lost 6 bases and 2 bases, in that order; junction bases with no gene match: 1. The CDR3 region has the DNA TGTGCCAGCAGGACAGGGACCTACGAGCAGTACTTC. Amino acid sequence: CASRTGTYEQYF.

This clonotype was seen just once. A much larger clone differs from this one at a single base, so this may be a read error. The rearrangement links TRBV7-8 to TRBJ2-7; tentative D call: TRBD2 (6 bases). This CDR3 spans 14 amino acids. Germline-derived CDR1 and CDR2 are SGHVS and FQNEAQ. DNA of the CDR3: TGTGCCAGCAGCTCGTCGGGACTGAGCTACGGGCAGTACTTC. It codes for CASSSSGLSYGQYF.

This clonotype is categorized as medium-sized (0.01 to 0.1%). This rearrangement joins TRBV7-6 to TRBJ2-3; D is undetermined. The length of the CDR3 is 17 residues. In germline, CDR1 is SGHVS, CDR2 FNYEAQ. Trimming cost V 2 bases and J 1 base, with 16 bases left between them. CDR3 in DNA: TGTGCCAGCAGCTTAAAAGTTTCGGCGTCGGGCACAGATACGCAGTATTTT. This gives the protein CASSLKVSASGTDTQYF.

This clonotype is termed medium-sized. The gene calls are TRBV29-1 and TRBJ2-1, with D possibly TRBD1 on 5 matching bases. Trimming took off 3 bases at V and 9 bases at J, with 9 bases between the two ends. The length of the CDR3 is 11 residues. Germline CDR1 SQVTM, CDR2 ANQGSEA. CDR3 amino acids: CSVDRQSEQFF. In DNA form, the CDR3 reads TGCAGCGTTGATAGACAGTCTGAGCAGTTCTTC.

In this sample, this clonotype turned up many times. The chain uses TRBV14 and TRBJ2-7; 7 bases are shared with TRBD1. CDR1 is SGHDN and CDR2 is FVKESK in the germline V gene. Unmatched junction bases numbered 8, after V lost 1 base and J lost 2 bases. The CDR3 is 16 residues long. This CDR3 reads CASSQAPWTGPYEQYF. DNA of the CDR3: TGTGCCAGCAGCCAAGCTCCGTGGACAGGTCCCTACGAGCAGTACTTC.

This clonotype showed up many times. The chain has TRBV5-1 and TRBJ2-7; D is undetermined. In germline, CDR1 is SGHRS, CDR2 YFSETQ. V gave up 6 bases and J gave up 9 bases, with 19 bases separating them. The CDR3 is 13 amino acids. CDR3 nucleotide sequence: TGCGCCAGCAAGATCCTGGTAGGCCACCCGCAGTACTTC. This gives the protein CASKILVGHPQYF.

The CDR3 loop is CASNSGQGAGNTIYF. The CDR3 DNA reads TGTGCCAGCAACTCAGGACAGGGTGCAGGAAACACCATATATTTT. V gene TRBV13 combines with J gene TRBJ1-3, with TRBD1 matching 8 bases. Losses at the gene ends were 7 bases for V and 4 bases for J; bases not matched to a gene: 9. From germline, CDR1 is PRHDT and CDR2 FYEKMQ (reference sequence). The CDR3 is made up of 15 amino acids.

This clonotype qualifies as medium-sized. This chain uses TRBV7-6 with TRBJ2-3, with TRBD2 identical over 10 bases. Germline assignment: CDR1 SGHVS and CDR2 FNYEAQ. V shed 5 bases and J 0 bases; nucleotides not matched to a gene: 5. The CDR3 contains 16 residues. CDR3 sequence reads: CASSHAAGGSTDTQYF. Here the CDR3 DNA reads TGTGCCAGCAGCCACGCAGCGGGAGGGAGCACAGATACGCAGTATTTT.

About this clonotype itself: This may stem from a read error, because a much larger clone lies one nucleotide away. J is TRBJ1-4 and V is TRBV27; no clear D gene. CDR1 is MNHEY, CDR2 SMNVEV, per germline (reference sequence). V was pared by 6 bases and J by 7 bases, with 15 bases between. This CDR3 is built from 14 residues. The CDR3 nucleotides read TGTGCCAGCAGGGAGGACGTCTGGGGTGAAAAACTGTTTTTT. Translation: CASREDVWGEKLFF.